The present entry profiles one T cell receptor beta chain with its context. Trimming removed 0 bases at V and 2 bases at J, with 13 bases between. Germline CDR1 MGHRA, CDR2 YSYEKL. The CDR3 is made up of 16 amino acids. Each unsorted PBMC replicate got 300 ng genomic DNA, tens of thousands of genomes. Sequenced by immunoSEQ multiplex PCR; TCRdb stores in-frame clones only, minus some. This table has more than 450,000 clones, approximately 85% appearing once. Recent vaccinations or acute infections were absent in the healthy HIV-negative adult donors. The donors were all Caucasian adults (living in Nashville, Tennessee). With unsorted samples, genomic DNA was obtained from about 90 million PBMCs. The source of the sample is a study of shared clonotypes between healthy human individuals.

The receptor was derived from a woman between 40 and 50 years old in good health. Some clones in this sample may be carry-over from other donors' samples. The chain is built from TRBV4-1 and TRBJ1-2; maybe TRBD1 (5 bases). Sequences were obtained from PBMCs. Here the CDR3 reads CASSQDWTPQNYGYTF. The DNA of the CDR3 is TGCGCCAGCAGCCAAGACTGGACACCTCAAAACTATGGCTACACCTTC.